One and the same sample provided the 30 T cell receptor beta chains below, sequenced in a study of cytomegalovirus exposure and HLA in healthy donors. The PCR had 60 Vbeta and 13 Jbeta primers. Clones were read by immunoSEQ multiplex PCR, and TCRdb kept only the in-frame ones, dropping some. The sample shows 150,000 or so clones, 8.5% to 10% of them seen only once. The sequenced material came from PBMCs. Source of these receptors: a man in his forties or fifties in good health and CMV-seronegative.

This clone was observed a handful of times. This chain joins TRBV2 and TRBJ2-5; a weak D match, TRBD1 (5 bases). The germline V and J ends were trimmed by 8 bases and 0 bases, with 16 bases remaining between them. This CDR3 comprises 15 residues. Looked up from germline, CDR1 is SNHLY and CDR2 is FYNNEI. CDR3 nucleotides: TGTGCCAGCGACAACCCTGGGGCTTACCAAGAGACCCAGTACTTC. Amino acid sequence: CASDNPGAYQETQYF.

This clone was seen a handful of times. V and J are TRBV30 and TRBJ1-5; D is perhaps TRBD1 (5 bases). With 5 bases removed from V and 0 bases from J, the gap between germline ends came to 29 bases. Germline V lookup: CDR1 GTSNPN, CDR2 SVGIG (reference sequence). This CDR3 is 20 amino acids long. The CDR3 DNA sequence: TGTGCCTGGGGGCAGTACGGGGGGGATCTTCTACCCGATAGCAATCAGCCCCAGCATTTT. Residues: CAWGQYGGDLLPDSNQPQHF.

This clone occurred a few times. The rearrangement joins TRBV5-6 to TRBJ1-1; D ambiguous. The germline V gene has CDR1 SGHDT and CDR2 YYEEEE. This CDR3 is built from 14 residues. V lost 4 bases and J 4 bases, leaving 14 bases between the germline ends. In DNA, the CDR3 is TGTGCCAGCAGCGAAACAGCCATGAGCACTGAAGCTTTCTTT. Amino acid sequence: CASSETAMSTEAFF.

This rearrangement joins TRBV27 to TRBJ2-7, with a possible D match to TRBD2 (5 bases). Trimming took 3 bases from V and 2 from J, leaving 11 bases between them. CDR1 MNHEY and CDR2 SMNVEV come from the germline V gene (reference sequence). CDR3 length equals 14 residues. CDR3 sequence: CASSFLSGTYEQYF. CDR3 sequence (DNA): TGTGCCAGCAGTTTTCTCTCGGGAACCTACGAGCAGTACTTC.

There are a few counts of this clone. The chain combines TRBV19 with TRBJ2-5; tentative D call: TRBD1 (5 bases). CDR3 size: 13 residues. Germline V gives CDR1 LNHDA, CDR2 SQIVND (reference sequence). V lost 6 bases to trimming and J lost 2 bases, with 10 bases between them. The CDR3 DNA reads TGTGCCAGTAGGAGGCAGGGTCAAGAGACCCAGTACTTC. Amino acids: CASRRQGQETQYF. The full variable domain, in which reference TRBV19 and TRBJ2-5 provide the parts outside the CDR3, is DGGITQSPKYLFRKEGQNVTLSCEQNLNHDAMYWYRQDPGQGLRLIYYSQIVNDFQKGDIAEGYSVSREKKESFPLTVTSAQKNPTAFYLCASRRQGQETQYFGPGTRLLVL.

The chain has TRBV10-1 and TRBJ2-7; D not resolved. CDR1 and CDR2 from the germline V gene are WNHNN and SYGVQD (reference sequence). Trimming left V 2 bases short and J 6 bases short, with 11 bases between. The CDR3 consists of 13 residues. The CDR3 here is CASSEIERSEQYF. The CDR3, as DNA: TGCGCCAGCAGTGAGATAGAGCGAAGCGAGCAGTACTTC.

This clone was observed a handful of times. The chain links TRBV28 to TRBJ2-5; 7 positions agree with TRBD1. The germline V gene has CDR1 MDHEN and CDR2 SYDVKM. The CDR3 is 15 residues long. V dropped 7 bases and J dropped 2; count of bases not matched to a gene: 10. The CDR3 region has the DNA TGTGCCAGCATATCCGGGACAGTTACTCAAGAGACCCAGTACTTC. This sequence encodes CASISGTVTQETQYF.

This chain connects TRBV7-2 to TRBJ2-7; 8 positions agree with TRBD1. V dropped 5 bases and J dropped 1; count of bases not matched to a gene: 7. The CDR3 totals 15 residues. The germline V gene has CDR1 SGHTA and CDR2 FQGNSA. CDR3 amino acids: CASSPRDRGSYEQYF. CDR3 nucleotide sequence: TGTGCCAGCAGCCCCCGTGACAGGGGTTCCTACGAGCAGTACTTC. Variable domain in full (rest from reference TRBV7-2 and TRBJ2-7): GAGVSQSPSNKVTEKGKDVELRCDPISGHTALYWYRQSLGQGLEFLIYFQGNSAPDKSGLPSDRFSAERTGGSVSTLTIQRTQQEDSAVYLCASSPRDRGSYEQYFGPGTRLTVT.

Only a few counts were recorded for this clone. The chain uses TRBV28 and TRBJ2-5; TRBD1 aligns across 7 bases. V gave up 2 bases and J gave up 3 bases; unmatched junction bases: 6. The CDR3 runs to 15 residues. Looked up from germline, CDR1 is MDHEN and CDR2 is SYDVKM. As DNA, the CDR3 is TGTGCCAGCAGTTTAGGAGGACAGGTGAAAGAGACCCAGTACTTC. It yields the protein CASSLGGQVKETQYF.

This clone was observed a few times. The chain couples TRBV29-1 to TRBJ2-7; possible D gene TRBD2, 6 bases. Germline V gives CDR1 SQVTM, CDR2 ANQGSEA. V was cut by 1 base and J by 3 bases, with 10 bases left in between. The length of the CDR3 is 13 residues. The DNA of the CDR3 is TGCAGCGTTGAAGGGGACGGGGGCTACGAGCAGTACTTC. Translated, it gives CSVEGDGGYEQYF.

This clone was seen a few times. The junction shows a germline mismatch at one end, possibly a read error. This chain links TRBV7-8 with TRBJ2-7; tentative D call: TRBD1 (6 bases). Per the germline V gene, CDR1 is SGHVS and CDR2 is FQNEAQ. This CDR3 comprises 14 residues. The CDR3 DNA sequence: TGTGCCAGCAGCTTCCACGGGACATCCTTCGAGCAGTACTTC. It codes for CASSFHGTSFEQYF.

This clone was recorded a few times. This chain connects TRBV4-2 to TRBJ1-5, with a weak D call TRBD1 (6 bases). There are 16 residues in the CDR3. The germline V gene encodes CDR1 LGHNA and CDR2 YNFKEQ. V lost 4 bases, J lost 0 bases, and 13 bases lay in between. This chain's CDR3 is CASSPEGGYSNQPQHF. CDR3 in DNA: TGTGCCAGCAGCCCTGAAGGGGGATATAGCAATCAGCCCCAGCATTTT.

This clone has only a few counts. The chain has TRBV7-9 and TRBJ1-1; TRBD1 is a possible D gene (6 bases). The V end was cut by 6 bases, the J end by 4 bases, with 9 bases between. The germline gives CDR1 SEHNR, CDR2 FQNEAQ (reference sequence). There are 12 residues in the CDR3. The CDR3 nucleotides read TGTGCCAGCAGTAACAGGGTCACTGAAGCTTTCTTT. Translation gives CASSNRVTEAFF. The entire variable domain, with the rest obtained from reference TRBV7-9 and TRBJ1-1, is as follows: DTGVSQNPRHKITKRGQNVTFRCDPISEHNRLYWYRQTLGQGPEFLTYFQNEAQLEKSRLLSDRFSAERPKGSFSTLEIQRTEQGDSAMYLCASSNRVTEAFFGQGTRLTVV.

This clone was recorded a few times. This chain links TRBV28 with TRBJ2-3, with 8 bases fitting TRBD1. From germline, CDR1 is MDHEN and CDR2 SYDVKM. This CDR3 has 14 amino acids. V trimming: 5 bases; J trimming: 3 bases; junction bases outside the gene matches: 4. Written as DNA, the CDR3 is TGTGCCAGCAGTCGGACAGGGTTTACAGATACGCAGTATTTT. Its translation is CASSRTGFTDTQYF.

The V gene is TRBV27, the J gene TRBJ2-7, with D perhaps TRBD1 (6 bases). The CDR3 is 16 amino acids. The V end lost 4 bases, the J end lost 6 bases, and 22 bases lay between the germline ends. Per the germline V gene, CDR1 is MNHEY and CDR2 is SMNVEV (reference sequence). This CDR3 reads CASSSRQVELRREQYF. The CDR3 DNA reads TGTGCCAGCAGTTCCAGACAGGTTGAACTCCGGCGCGAGCAGTACTTC.

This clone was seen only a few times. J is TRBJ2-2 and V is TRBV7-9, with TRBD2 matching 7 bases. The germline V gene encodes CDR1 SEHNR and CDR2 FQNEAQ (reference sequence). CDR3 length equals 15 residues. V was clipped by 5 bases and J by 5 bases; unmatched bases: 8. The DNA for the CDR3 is TGTGCCAGCAGCACCAGAACAGCGGGGACCGGGGAGCTGTTTTTT. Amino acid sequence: CASSTRTAGTGELFF.

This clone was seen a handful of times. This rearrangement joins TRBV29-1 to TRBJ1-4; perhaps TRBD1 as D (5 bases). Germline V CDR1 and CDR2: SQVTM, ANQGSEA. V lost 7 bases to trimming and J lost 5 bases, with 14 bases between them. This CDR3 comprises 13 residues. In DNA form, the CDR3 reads TGCAGCGGGGGCCCCGCGACGAATGAAAAACTGTTTTTT. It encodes CSGGPATNEKLFF.

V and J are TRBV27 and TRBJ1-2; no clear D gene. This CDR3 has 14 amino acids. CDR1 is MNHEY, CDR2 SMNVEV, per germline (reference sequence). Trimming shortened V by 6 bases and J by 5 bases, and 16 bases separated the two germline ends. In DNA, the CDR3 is TGTGCCAGCAGCTTTGATCCAAGCGCTTATGGCTACACCTTC. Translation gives CASSFDPSAYGYTF.

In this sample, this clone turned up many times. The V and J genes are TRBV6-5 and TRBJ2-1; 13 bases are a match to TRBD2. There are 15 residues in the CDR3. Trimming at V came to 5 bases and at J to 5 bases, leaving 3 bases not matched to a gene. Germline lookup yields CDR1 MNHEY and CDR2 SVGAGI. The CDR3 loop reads CASSRGTSGDNEQFF. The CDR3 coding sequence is TGTGCCAGCAGTCGCGGGACTAGCGGGGACAATGAGCAGTTCTTC.

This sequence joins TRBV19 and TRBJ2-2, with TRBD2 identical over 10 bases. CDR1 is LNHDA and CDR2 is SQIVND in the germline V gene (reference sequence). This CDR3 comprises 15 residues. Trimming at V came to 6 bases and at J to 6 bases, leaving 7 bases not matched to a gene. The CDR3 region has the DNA TGTGCCAGTAGAGCGGCTAGCGGGAGTTCCGGGGAGCTGTTTTTT. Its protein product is CASRAASGSSGELFF. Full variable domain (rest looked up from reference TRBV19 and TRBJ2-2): DGGITQSPKYLFRKEGQNVTLSCEQNLNHDAMYWYRQDPGQGLRLIYYSQIVNDFQKGDIAEGYSVSREKKESFPLTVTSAQKNPTAFYLCASRAASGSSGELFFGEGSRLTVL.

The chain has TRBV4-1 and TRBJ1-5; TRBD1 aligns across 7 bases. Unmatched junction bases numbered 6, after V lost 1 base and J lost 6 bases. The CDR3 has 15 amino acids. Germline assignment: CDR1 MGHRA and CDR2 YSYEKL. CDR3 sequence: CASSQGSGTAQPQHF. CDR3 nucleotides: TGCGCCAGCAGCCAAGGGAGTGGGACAGCTCAGCCCCAGCATTTT.

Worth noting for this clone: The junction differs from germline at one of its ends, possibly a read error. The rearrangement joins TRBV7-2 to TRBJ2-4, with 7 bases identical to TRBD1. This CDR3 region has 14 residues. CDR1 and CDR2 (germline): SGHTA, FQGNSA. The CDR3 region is CASSSTLRGQIISF. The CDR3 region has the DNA TGTGCCAGCAGCTCCACCCTGAGGGGACAGATCATCTCATTC.

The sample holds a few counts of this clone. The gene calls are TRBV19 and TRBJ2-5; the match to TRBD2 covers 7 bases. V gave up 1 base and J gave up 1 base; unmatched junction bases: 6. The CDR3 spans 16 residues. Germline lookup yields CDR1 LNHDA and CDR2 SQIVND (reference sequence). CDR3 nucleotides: TGTGCCAGTAGTATAGGGTCTAGCGGAGTCCAAGAGACCCAGTACTTC. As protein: CASSIGSSGVQETQYF.

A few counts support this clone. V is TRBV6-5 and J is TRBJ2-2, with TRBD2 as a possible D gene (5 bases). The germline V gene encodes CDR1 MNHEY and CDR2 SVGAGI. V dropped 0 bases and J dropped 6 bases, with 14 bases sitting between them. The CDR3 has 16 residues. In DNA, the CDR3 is TGTGCCAGCAGTTACTCCCCTGAGAGGGTGGCCGGGGAGCTGTTTTTT. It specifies CASSYSPERVAGELFF.

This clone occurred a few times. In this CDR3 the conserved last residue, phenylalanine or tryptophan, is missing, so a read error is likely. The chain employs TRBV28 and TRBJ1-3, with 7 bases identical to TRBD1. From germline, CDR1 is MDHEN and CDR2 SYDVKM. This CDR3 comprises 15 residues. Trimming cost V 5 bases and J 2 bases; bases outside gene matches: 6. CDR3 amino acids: CASSTPTGPGNTIYL. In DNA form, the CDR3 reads TGTGCCAGCAGTACCCCGACAGGGCCTGGAAACACCATATATTTG.

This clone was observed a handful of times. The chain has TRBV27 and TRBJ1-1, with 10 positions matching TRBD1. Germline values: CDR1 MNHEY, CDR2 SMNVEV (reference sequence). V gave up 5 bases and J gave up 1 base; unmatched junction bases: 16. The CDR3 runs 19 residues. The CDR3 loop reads CASSTKPYSGTGENTEAFF. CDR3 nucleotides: TGTGCCAGCAGTACTAAGCCGTACTCCGGGACAGGGGAGAACACTGAAGCTTTCTTT.

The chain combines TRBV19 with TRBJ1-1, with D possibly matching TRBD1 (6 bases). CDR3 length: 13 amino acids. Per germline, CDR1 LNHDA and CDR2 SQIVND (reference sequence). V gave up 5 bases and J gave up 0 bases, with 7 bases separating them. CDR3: CASSGTLNTEAFF. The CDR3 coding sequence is TGTGCCAGTAGTGGGACACTGAACACTGAAGCTTTCTTT. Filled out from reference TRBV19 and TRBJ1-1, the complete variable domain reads DGGITQSPKYLFRKEGQNVTLSCEQNLNHDAMYWYRQDPGQGLRLIYYSQIVNDFQKGDIAEGYSVSREKKESFPLTVTSAQKNPTAFYLCASSGTLNTEAFFGQGTRLTVV.

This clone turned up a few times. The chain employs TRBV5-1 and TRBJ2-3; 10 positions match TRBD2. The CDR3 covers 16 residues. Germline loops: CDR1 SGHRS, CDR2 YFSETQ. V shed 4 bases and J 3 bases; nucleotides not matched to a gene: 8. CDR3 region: CASSGSAGGRTDTQYF. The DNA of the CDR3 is TGCGCCAGCAGCGGCTCAGCGGGGGGGCGGACAGATACGCAGTATTTT.

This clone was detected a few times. The CDR3 DNA reads TGTGCCAGCAGTTACTCAGCACGGAGCTCTGGAAACACCATATATTTT. This translates into CASSYSARSSGNTIYF. The V and J genes are TRBV6-6 and TRBJ1-3; D is unclear. CDR3 length: 16 amino acids. Germline V gene data show CDR1 as MNHNY and CDR2 as SVGAGI (reference sequence). V lost 0 bases and J 0 bases, leaving 9 bases between the germline ends.

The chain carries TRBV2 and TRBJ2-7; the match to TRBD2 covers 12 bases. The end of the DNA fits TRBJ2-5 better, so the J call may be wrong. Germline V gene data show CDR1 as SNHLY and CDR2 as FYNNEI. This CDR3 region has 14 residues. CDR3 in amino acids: CASKLAGGPMTQYF. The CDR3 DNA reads TGTGCCAGCAAACTAGCGGGAGGTCCGATGACCCAGTACTTC.